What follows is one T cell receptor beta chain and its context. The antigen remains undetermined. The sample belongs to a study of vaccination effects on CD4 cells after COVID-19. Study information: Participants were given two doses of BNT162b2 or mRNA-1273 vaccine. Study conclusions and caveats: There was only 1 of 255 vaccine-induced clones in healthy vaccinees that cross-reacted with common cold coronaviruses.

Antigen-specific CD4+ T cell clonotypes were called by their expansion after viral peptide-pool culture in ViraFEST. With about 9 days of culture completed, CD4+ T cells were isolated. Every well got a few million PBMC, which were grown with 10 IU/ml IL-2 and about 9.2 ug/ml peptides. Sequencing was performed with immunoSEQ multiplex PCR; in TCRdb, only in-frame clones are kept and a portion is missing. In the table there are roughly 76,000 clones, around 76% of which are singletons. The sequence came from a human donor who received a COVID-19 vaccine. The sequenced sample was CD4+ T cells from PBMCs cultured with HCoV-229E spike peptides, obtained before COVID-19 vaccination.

The CDR3 nucleotides read TGTGCCAGCAGCCCTCGGGAGGCTGGAAACACCATATATTTT. Protein: CASSPREAGNTIYF. The V call is TRBV4-2, the J call TRBJ1-3, with no clear D. Trimming stripped 4 bases from V and 2 bases from J, with 9 bases between. The CDR3 extends over 14 amino acids. From germline, CDR1 is LGHNA and CDR2 YNFKEQ.